This T cell receptor beta chain was profiled in a study of shared clonotypes between healthy human individuals. Regarding the study as a whole: Richness estimates generally favored naive over memory subsets. The authors expected sequencing depth to affect clonotype sharing among donors.

Of note for this clone: Its target is unknown.

Assay used: immunoSEQ multiplex PCR; TCRdb lists only in-frame clones, some missing. The data show approximately 700,000 clones, roughly 72% seen once. The V gene lost 5 bases and the J gene lost 6 bases, with 17 bases spanning the gap. The length of the CDR3 is 14 residues. Germline assignment: CDR1 SGHTA and CDR2 FQGNSA. This chain joins TRBV7-2 and TRBJ2-7; D is possibly TRBD2 (6 bases). Material for sequencing was memory CD4+ T cells sorted from blood. Subset in this sample: CD45RA-negative fraction. This clonotype was obtained from a woman aged 30 to 39 in good health. Written as DNA, the CDR3 is TGTGCCAGCAGCCAATGGGACTCCTCCGCCGAGCAGTACTTC. It translates to CASSQWDSSAEQYF.